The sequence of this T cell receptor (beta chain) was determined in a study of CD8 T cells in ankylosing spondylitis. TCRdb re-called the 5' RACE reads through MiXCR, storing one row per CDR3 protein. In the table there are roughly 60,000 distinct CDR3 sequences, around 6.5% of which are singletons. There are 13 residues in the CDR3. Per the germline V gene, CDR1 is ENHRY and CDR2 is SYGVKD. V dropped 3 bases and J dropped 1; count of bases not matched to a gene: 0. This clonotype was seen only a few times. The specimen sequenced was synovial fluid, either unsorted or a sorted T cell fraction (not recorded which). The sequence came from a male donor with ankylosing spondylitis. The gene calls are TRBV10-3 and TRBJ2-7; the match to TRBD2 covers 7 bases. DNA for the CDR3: TGTGCCATCAGTGACGGGGGGTCCTACGAGCAGTACTTC. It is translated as CAISDGGSYEQYF.